This TCR beta chain was sequenced during a study of T cell responses to AZD1222 COVID-19 vaccine. Whole-study results and caveats: Reports indicate that nearly half of spike-specific TCRs are directed at unmutated variant regions.

The method was immunoSEQ multiplex PCR; TCRdb's version includes in-frame clones alone and lacks a portion of them. The data contain 55,000 to 80,000 clones, over 80% of them singletons. Germline CDR1 reads LGHDT; CDR2 reads YNNKEL (reference sequence). The V end was cut by 7 bases, the J end by 1 base, with 15 bases between. The CDR3 contains 15 residues. For this clone: Its antigen is currently unknown.

This sequence was found in an adult in good health. Sequencing was performed on peripheral blood, taken on day 0 of AZD1222 vaccination. The chain recombines TRBV3-1 (or the pseudogene TRBV3-2) with TRBJ2-3, with D possibly TRBD1 on 6 matching bases. CDR3 nucleotides: TGTGCCAGCAACGACAACAGGGTCGGCACAGATACGCAGTATTTT. Its translation is CASNDNRVGTDTQYF.